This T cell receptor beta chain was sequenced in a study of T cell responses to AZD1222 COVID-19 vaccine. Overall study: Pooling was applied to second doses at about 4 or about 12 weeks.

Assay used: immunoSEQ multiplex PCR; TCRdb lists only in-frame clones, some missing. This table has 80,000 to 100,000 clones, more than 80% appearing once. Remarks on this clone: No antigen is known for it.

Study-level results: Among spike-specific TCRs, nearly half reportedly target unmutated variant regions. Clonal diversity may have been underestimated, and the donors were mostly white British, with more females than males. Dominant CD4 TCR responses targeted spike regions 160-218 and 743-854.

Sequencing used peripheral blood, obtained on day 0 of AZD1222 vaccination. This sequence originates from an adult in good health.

For the CDR3, the DNA is TGCGCCAGCAGCGAGGGACAGGGGAGGGCAGATACGCAGTATTTT. Residues: CASSEGQGRADTQYF. The chain uses TRBV5-1 and TRBJ2-3; 10 bases are shared with TRBD1. Trimming cost V 4 bases and J 4 bases; bases outside gene matches: 6. Germline V gives CDR1 SGHRS, CDR2 YFSETQ. The CDR3 totals 15 residues.